The 25 T cell receptor beta chains below all came from one sample that was sequenced in a study of early T cells in non-severe SARS-CoV-2 infection. A single record per CDR3 protein comes from TCRdb applying MiXCR to the 5' RACE reads. The table has about 52,000 distinct CDR3 sequences, 11% seen once; the top ten hold more than 8.5%. Material for sequencing was whole blood. All receptors come from an adult who was a healthcare worker with PCR-confirmed SARS-CoV-2 infection or an uninfected control (not recorded which).

This clonotype was seen only a few times. V usage is TRBV13 and J usage is TRBJ2-7; no clear D. The germline V and J ends were trimmed by 5 bases and 4 bases, with 6 bases remaining between them. Per germline, CDR1 PRHDT and CDR2 FYEKMQ (reference sequence). The CDR3 is 11 amino acids. This chain's CDR3 is CASSRQYEQYF. CDR3 coding DNA: TGTGCCAGCAGCCGTCAGTACGAGCAGTACTTC. Filled out from reference TRBV13 and TRBJ2-7, the complete variable domain reads AAGVIQSPRHLIKEKRETATLKCYPIPRHDTVYWYQQGPGQDPQFLISFYEKMQSDKGSIPDRFSAQQFSDYHSELNMSSLELGDSALYFCASSRQYEQYFGPGTRLTVT.

This clonotype was detected many times. At one of its ends the junction is not consistent with the germline gene, which may arise from a read error. The rearrangement links TRBV19 to TRBJ2-4; the D call may be TRBD1 or TRBD2 (5 bases each). Germline lookup yields CDR1 LNHDA and CDR2 SQIVND (reference sequence). The CDR3 consists of 17 residues. The DNA of the CDR3 is TGTGCCAGTAGTTTAGACCGCGTGGACTGGGGCCGGGGCATTCAGTACTTC. Its translation is CASSLDRVDWGRGIQYF.

A few counts support this clonotype. The chain couples TRBV20-1 to TRBJ2-7; 7 bases align to TRBD1. Germline V CDR1 and CDR2: DFQATT, SNEGSKA (reference sequence). The CDR3 is made up of 14 amino acids. J gave up 0 bases and V 5 bases, and 7 bases lay outside the gene matches. CDR3 bases: TGCAGTGCTGCGGACAGGTCTTTCTCCTACGAGCAGTACTTC. This gives the protein CSAADRSFSYEQYF.

This clonotype has just a few counts. The chain has TRBV5-1 and TRBJ2-7; 8 bases fit TRBD1. V shed 4 bases, J shed 5 bases, and the junction held 8 bases outside the gene matches. The CDR3 covers 14 residues. Germline CDR1 is SGHRS and CDR2 is YFSETQ. The CDR3 protein is CASSDGQGMDEQYF. For the CDR3, the DNA is TGCGCCAGCAGCGACGGACAGGGAATGGACGAGCAGTACTTC. The entire variable domain, with the rest obtained from reference TRBV5-1 and TRBJ2-7, is as follows: KAGVTQTPRYLIKTRGQQVTLSCSPISGHRSVSWYQQTPGQGLQFLFEYFSETQRNKGNFPGRFSGRQFSNSRSEMNVSTLELGDSALYLCASSDGQGMDEQYFGPGTRLTVT.

The chain employs TRBV7-9 and TRBJ2-3; 14 nucleotides line up with TRBD2. The CDR3 is 18 residues long. Trimming took 8 bases from V and 1 from J; bases not matched to a gene: 11. CDR1 SEHNR and CDR2 FQNEAQ come from the germline V gene (reference sequence). Here the CDR3 DNA reads TGTGCCAGCTCGGAAGGGACTAGCGGGAGTCTGGGCACAGATACGCAGTATTTT. It encodes CASSEGTSGSLGTDTQYF.

This clonotype was recorded many times. Mismatch with germline at one junction end may stem from a read error. The V call is TRBV5-1, the J call TRBJ2-1; tentatively, D is TRBD1 (6 bases). CDR3 length: 15 amino acids. Germline assignment: CDR1 SGHRS and CDR2 YFSETQ. The CDR3 region is CATNEGTLSFNEQFF. The CDR3 region has the DNA TGCGCCACCAACGAGGGGACACTATCCTTCAATGAGCAGTTCTTC.

This clonotype was observed many times. The V call is TRBV6-4, the J call TRBJ1-6; D is unresolved. The V and J ends lost 2 bases and 5 bases respectively, with 4 bases between them. CDR1 is MRHNA and CDR2 is SNTAGT in the germline V gene. The CDR3 extends over 13 amino acids. This CDR3 reads CASSDRDNSPLHF. The DNA for the CDR3 is TGTGCCAGCAGTGACAGGGATAATTCACCCCTCCACTTT.

This clonotype was recorded many times. This rearrangement joins TRBV10-2 to TRBJ2-1; perhaps TRBD1 as D (6 bases). The CDR3 has 13 residues. In germline, CDR1 is WSHSY, CDR2 SAAADI. Deletions cut 5 bases from V and 5 bases from J, with 10 bases between. The CDR3 loop is CASSSAGDNEQFF. DNA of the CDR3: TGCGCCAGCAGTTCGGCAGGGGACAATGAGCAGTTCTTC.

The chain is built from TRBV20-1 and TRBJ2-2; 10 positions match TRBD2. The CDR3 runs to 15 residues. V lost 4 bases and J lost 5; bases outside the gene matches: 7. Per the germline V gene, CDR1 is DFQATT and CDR2 is SNEGSKA (reference sequence). The CDR3, as DNA: TGCAGTGCTAACCCCACTAGCGGGGCAACCGGGGAGCTGTTTTTT. Its protein product is CSANPTSGATGELFF.

The chain uses TRBV7-2 and TRBJ2-1, with D unresolved. This CDR3 is 13 amino acids long. V was pared by 8 bases and J by 0 bases, with 8 bases between. In germline, CDR1 is SGHTA, CDR2 FQGNSA. Here the CDR3 DNA reads TGTGCCAGCCTACTGGGCTCCTACAATGAGCAGTTCTTC. Encoded protein: CASLLGSYNEQFF.

The CDR3 DNA follows: TGTGCCAGCTCACCGGGGGAGAACTCACCCCTCCACTTT. It encodes CASSPGENSPLHF. The chain combines TRBV18 with TRBJ1-6; the D gene is possibly TRBD1 (5 bases). The CDR3 runs 13 residues. The V and J ends lost 3 bases and 10 bases respectively, with 10 bases between them. Germline CDR1 KGHSH, CDR2 LQKENI.

This clonotype was counted only a few times. V usage is TRBV7-2 and J usage is TRBJ1-1; tentatively, D is TRBD1 (5 bases). The CDR3 runs 14 residues. Deletions cut 1 base from V and 3 bases from J, with 9 bases between. Germline V gene lookup returns CDR1 SGHTA and CDR2 FQGNSA. The CDR3 DNA reads as TGTGCCAGCAGCTTAGGGGGGGTGGACACTGAAGCTTTCTTT. Protein product: CASSLGGVDTEAFF.

A few counts support this clonotype. The V call is TRBV3-1, the J call TRBJ2-2; unclear D gene. Germline values: CDR1 LGHDT, CDR2 YNNKEL (reference sequence). The ends were cut back, 6 bases at V and 6 bases at J, with 5 bases in the middle. The CDR3 is 11 residues long. The DNA for the CDR3 is TGTGCCAGCAGGGTCTCCGGGGAGCTGTTTTTT. Protein product: CASRVSGELFF.

This clonotype showed up many times. This sequence joins TRBV11-2 and TRBJ2-3; the match to TRBD1 covers 10 bases. The length of the CDR3 is 14 residues. Germline CDR1 is SGHAT and CDR2 is FQNNGV. The junction had 3 bases not matched to a gene; V was cut back by 5 bases and J by 4 bases. Here the CDR3 reads CASSHGTGADTQYF. The CDR3 nucleotides read TGTGCCAGCAGCCACGGGACAGGGGCAGATACGCAGTATTTT.

This clonotype was seen a few times. The chain has TRBV19 and TRBJ2-2, with D possibly TRBD1 on 6 matching bases. The CDR3 covers 14 residues. Germline CDR1 and CDR2: LNHDA and SQIVND (reference sequence). Between the trimmed V and J ends, which lost 2 bases and 8 bases, there was a span of 12 bases. The CDR3 region is CASSISGQPGELFF. In DNA, the CDR3 is TGTGCCAGTAGTATAAGCGGACAGCCGGGGGAGCTGTTTTTT.

The table lists this clonotype with many counts. The chain employs TRBV11-3 and TRBJ2-7, with 8 bases identical to TRBD2. CDR3 size: 14 residues. Germline CDR1 is SGHNT and CDR2 is YENEEA. V lost 5 bases, J lost 2 bases, and 5 bases stayed unmatched. CDR3 DNA: TGTGCCAGCAGCCCCAGCGGGGGCCCCTACGAGCAGTACTTC. It encodes CASSPSGGPYEQYF.

The chain carries TRBV5-1 and TRBJ2-3; a possible D gene is TRBD1 (6 bases). In germline, CDR1 is SGHRS, CDR2 YFSETQ. The CDR3 contains 15 residues. Trimming pared 4 bases from V and 4 bases from J, leaving 16 bases between. The CDR3 DNA follows: TGCGCCAGCAGCGAACAGGGATTAACTGCAGATACGCAGTATTTT. Encoded protein: CASSEQGLTADTQYF.

Ten or more counts support this clonotype. The chain combines TRBV7-6 with TRBJ2-1; 9 bases map to TRBD1. The junction had 17 bases not matched to a gene; V was cut back by 5 bases and J by 6 bases. The CDR3 has 18 amino acids. Germline values: CDR1 SGHVS, CDR2 FNYEAQ. CDR3 sequence reads: CASSPLGLGTGSRNEQFF. Here the CDR3 DNA reads TGTGCCAGCAGCCCGCTCGGGCTCGGGACAGGGTCTCGCAATGAGCAGTTCTTC.

This clonotype has a handful of counts. V and J are TRBV11-2 and TRBJ2-1; the match to TRBD2 covers 9 bases. Germline-derived CDR1 and CDR2 are SGHAT and FQNNGV. The CDR3 runs to 17 residues. V was pared by 3 bases and J by 7 bases, with 13 bases of the junction left unmatched. The CDR3 coding sequence is TGTGCCAGCAGCTTTCAAGCGGGGGGACTATTAGAAAATGAGCAGTTCTTC. This encodes CASSFQAGGLLENEQFF.

This clonotype was observed a handful of times. The V and J genes are TRBV20-1 and TRBJ1-5; D is undetermined. This CDR3 has 12 residues. Per germline, CDR1 DFQATT and CDR2 SNEGSKA (reference sequence). Trimming removed 4 bases at V and 2 bases at J, with 6 bases between. CDR3 in amino acids: CSATDGNQPQHF. CDR3 in DNA: TGCAGTGCTACGGACGGCAATCAGCCCCAGCATTTT.

This clonotype appeared many times. This CDR3 reads CASSPNVGADGYTF. In DNA, the CDR3 is TGTGCCAGCTCACCCAACGTAGGTGCAGACGGCTACACCTTC. The chain carries TRBV18 and TRBJ1-2, with unresolved D. V was cut by 3 bases and J by 8 bases, with 16 bases left in between. From germline, CDR1 is KGHSH and CDR2 LQKENI. The CDR3 extends over 14 amino acids.

This clonotype came up a few times. The rearrangement uses TRBV20-1 and TRBJ2-3; D is perhaps TRBD2 (6 bases). CDR3 length equals 15 residues. The germline V gene has CDR1 DFQATT and CDR2 SNEGSKA (reference sequence). Between the trimmed V and J ends, which lost 1 base and 2 bases, there was a span of 13 bases. CDR3 sequence: CSARVGGTVTDTQYF. Written as DNA, the CDR3 is TGCAGTGCTAGAGTAGGCGGGACTGTCACAGATACGCAGTATTTT.

The J gene is TRBJ2-3, the V gene TRBV28; 7 bases are a match to TRBD2. V shed 2 bases and J 4 bases; nucleotides not matched to a gene: 3. Germline V gene data show CDR1 as MDHEN and CDR2 as SYDVKM. This CDR3 contains 14 residues. CDR3 protein: CASSLGRGADTQYF. For the CDR3, the DNA is TGTGCCAGCAGTTTAGGCCGGGGGGCAGATACGCAGTATTTT. Full variable domain (missing parts from reference TRBV28 and TRBJ2-3): DVKVTQSSRYLVKRTGEKVFLECVQDMDHENMFWYRQDPGLGLRLIYFSYDVKMKEKGDIPEGYSVSREKKERFSLILESASTNQTSMYLCASSLGRGADTQYFGPGTRLTVL.

This clonotype was picked up many times. The gene calls are TRBV7-3 and TRBJ2-2; maybe TRBD1 (6 bases). The CDR3 loop spans 14 amino acids. Germline CDR1 SGHTA, CDR2 FQGTGA. Between the trimmed V and J ends, which lost 6 bases and 5 bases, there was a span of 13 bases. The CDR3 spells CASSLKQGTGELFF. The CDR3 DNA follows: TGTGCCAGCAGTCTTAAACAGGGTACCGGGGAGCTGTTTTTT.

This clonotype has at least ten counts. V usage is TRBV10-3 and J usage is TRBJ1-6, with D hard to call. The CDR3 covers 15 residues. Germline CDR1 reads ENHRY; CDR2 reads SYGVKD. With 0 bases removed from V and 8 bases from J, the gap between germline ends came to 11 bases. This CDR3 reads CAISESSLADSPLHF. CDR3 in DNA: TGTGCCATCAGTGAGTCGTCCCTAGCGGATTCACCCCTCCACTTT.